Below, 13 T cell receptor beta chains from the same sample are listed, as sequenced in a study of cytomegalovirus exposure and HLA in healthy donors (dated by TCRdb to 2016 to 2017). The library was generated by the immunoSEQ multiplex PCR assay. For the multiplex PCR, a mixture combining 60 forward primers for TCR Vbeta segments and 13 reverse primers for TCR Jbeta segments was used. In TCRdb, the immuneACCESS table is reduced to in-frame sequences with V and J assigned. These tables do not hold every clone; where another copy was compared, an unresolved V gene accounts for under half, and the others remain unexplained. In all, the sample holds 110,000 to 150,000 clones, and more than 75% of those were seen once. The ten most abundant clones make up around 2.9% of the sample. The specimen was PBMCs. The receptors were sampled from a female donor in good health and CMV-seronegative.

This clone turned up a few times. The V and J genes are TRBV28 and TRBJ1-1; D gene unclear. V lost 6 bases, J lost 8 bases, and 13 bases lay in between. The CDR3 is 12 amino acids. The germline V gene encodes CDR1 MDHEN and CDR2 SYDVKM. In nucleotides, the CDR3 is TGTGCCAGCAGCTTGAACAGTGGAGAAGCTTTCTTT. Translation: CASSLNSGEAFF.

V gene TRBV30 combines with J gene TRBJ2-1; D is uncertain. The CDR3 runs to 12 residues. Trimming left V 4 bases short and J 0 bases short, with 4 bases between. The germline V gene has CDR1 GTSNPN and CDR2 SVGIG (reference sequence). CDR3 protein: CAWKYSYNEQFF. As DNA, the CDR3 is TGTGCCTGGAAATACTCCTACAATGAGCAGTTCTTC.

The chain recombines TRBV27 with TRBJ1-6, with D possibly being TRBD1 (6 bases). Germline V gene lookup returns CDR1 MNHEY and CDR2 SMNVEV (reference sequence). V was shortened by 9 bases and J by 9 bases, with 21 bases between the two germline ends. This CDR3 is built from 15 residues. CDR3 in amino acids: CASVPETGSSSPLHF. Here the CDR3 DNA reads TGTGCCAGTGTCCCTGAGACAGGTTCGAGTTCACCCCTCCACTTT.

This rearrangement joins TRBV9 to TRBJ2-1; 8 positions agree with TRBD2. Losses at the gene ends were 1 base for V and 8 bases for J; bases not matched to a gene: 11. There are 16 residues in the CDR3. Per the germline V gene, CDR1 is SGDLS and CDR2 is YYNGEE. The CDR3, as DNA: TGTGCCAGCAGCGTAAGAGAAGCGGGAGAGATGGATGAGCAGTTCTTC. As protein: CASSVREAGEMDEQFF.

The V call is TRBV19, the J call TRBJ1-1, with D maybe TRBD1 (6 bases). The CDR3 has 14 amino acids. Germline V gene lookup returns CDR1 LNHDA and CDR2 SQIVND (reference sequence). V lost 8 bases, J lost 1 base, and 14 bases lay in between. As DNA, the CDR3 is TGTGCCAGTGAGGGGGGGATTGGGAACACTGAAGCTTTCTTT. Its protein is CASEGGIGNTEAFF.

This clone was found a few times. V and J are TRBV5-6 and TRBJ1-2; maybe TRBD1 (5 bases). The length of the CDR3 is 13 residues. With 4 bases removed from V and 6 bases from J, the gap between germline ends came to 13 bases. Germline CDR1 and CDR2: SGHDT and YYEEEE. For the CDR3, the DNA is TGTGCCAGCAGCCTTGGGGCTCTGCATGGCTACACCTTC. Protein: CASSLGALHGYTF.

V usage is TRBV5-6 and J usage is TRBJ1-1, with D possibly TRBD1 on 6 matching bases. The germline CDR1 and CDR2 sequences are SGHDT and YYEEEE. The ends were cut back, 1 base at V and 6 bases at J, with 10 bases in the middle. This CDR3 has 13 residues. The CDR3 region is CASSLTGTAEAFF. The CDR3 DNA follows: TGTGCCAGCAGCTTGACAGGGACCGCTGAAGCTTTCTTT.

The chain is built from TRBV6-5 and TRBJ2-7; 7 bases are shared with TRBD1. Trimming removed 6 bases from V and 6 bases from J; junction bases left unmatched: 8. Germline V CDR1 and CDR2: MNHEY, SVGAGI. The CDR3 totals 13 residues. DNA of the CDR3: TGTGCCAGCAGCGGGACAGCTTTTGGCGAGCAGTACTTC. Its translation is CASSGTAFGEQYF.

This sequence joins TRBV5-4 and TRBJ2-7; possibly TRBD1 for D (6 bases). V lost 5 bases to trimming and J lost 3 bases, with 9 bases between them. CDR3 length: 12 residues. Germline-derived CDR1 and CDR2 are SGHNT and YYREEE (reference sequence). The chain's CDR3 is CASSLGGYEQYF. The CDR3 nucleotides read TGTGCCAGCAGTCTAGGGGGCTACGAGCAGTACTTC.

This clone was picked up one time. The chain combines TRBV10-3 with TRBJ2-7, with a weak D call TRBD1 (6 bases). The CDR3 runs to 13 residues. V lost 4 bases and J lost 3, with 10 bases in between. In germline, CDR1 is ENHRY, CDR2 SYGVKD. The CDR3: CAISGQVVYEQYF. As DNA, the CDR3 is TGTGCCATCAGTGGACAGGTAGTCTACGAGCAGTACTTC.

The gene calls are TRBV27 and TRBJ1-2, with 9 bases that match TRBD1. V lost 5 bases and J lost 4; bases outside the gene matches: 11. The CDR3 has 16 residues. Germline V gives CDR1 MNHEY, CDR2 SMNVEV (reference sequence). The CDR3 DNA is TGTGCCAGCAGTCCCCTCGAAGGACAGGGGACCTATGGCTACACCTTC. Protein product: CASSPLEGQGTYGYTF.

The gene calls are TRBV5-1 and TRBJ1-4; 7 bases line up with TRBD1. With 3 bases clipped from V and 4 bases from J, the junction kept 6 bases outside the gene matches. Germline lookup yields CDR1 SGHRS and CDR2 YFSETQ. The CDR3 totals 15 residues. CDR3: CASSSRGQLNEKLFF. The CDR3 DNA sequence: TGCGCCAGCAGCTCAAGGGGACAGCTTAATGAAAAACTGTTTTTT. Combining the CDR3 with reference TRBV5-1 and TRBJ1-4 gives the whole variable domain KAGVTQTPRYLIKTRGQQVTLSCSPISGHRSVSWYQQTPGQGLQFLFEYFSETQRNKGNFPGRFSGRQFSNSRSEMNVSTLELGDSALYLCASSSRGQLNEKLFFGSGTQLSVL.

The chain links TRBV19 to TRBJ2-1; 7 nucleotides line up with TRBD1. The CDR3 is 16 residues long. V gave up 7 bases and J gave up 5 bases; unmatched junction bases: 14. The V gene's germline CDR1 is LNHDA and CDR2 SQIVND (reference sequence). CDR3 nucleotides: TGTGCCAGTACAAGGACATCAGGGGGTAGTCACAATGAGCAGTTCTTC. Its protein product is CASTRTSGGSHNEQFF.